Below are 30 T cell receptor beta chains sequenced from a single sample in a study of cytomegalovirus exposure and HLA in healthy donors. PCR primers comprised 60 Vbeta and 13 Jbeta primers. Sequencing was performed with immunoSEQ multiplex PCR; in TCRdb, only in-frame clones are kept and a portion is missing. This table has about 150,000 clones, roughly 80% appearing once. Sequenced: PBMCs. Receptor source: a man younger than 30 in good health and CMV-seronegative.

The V gene is TRBV11-2, the J gene TRBJ2-3; the match to TRBD2 covers 8 bases. The CDR3 is made up of 15 amino acids. The germline V gene has CDR1 SGHAT and CDR2 FQNNGV. V was clipped by 1 base and J by 2 bases; unmatched bases: 2. The CDR3 here is CASSLVAGLTDTQYF. CDR3 coding DNA: TGTGCCAGCAGCTTAGTAGCGGGGCTCACAGATACGCAGTATTTT.

V is TRBV19 and J is TRBJ2-7; TRBD1 aligns across 10 bases. Germline-derived CDR1 and CDR2 are LNHDA and SQIVND (reference sequence). The CDR3 totals 15 residues. Losses at the gene ends were 7 bases for V and 4 bases for J; bases not matched to a gene: 10. CDR3 sequence (DNA): TGTGCCAGTACATTCCGGGACAGGGGATCATACGAGCAGTACTTC. Its translation: CASTFRDRGSYEQYF.

The J gene is TRBJ1-2, the V gene TRBV2; the D is unclear. V lost 8 bases, J lost 8 bases, and 15 bases lay in between. CDR1 SNHLY and CDR2 FYNNEI come from the germline V gene. CDR3 length: 12 residues. The CDR3 loop reads CASQMGPGGYTF. DNA of the CDR3: TGTGCCAGCCAGATGGGTCCAGGCGGCTACACCTTC. The full variable domain, with the rest looked up from reference TRBV2 and TRBJ1-2, is EPEVTQTPSHQVTQMGQEVILRCVPISNHLYFYWYRQILGQKVEFLVSFYNNEISEKSEIFDDQFSVERPDGSNFTLKIRSTKLEDSAMYFCASQMGPGGYTFGSGTRLTVV.

With respect to this clone: The limits of the CDR3 on the DNA are not certain, so only TCRdb's listed CDR3 is given. The J gene is TRBJ2-7, the V gene TRBV28; the tabulated D call, TRBD1, remains unverified against the DNA. Germline V gene sequence: CDR1 MDHEN, CDR2 SYDVKM. The CDR3 adds up to 14 amino acids, both ends counted. CDR3 protein: CASILDREGAEQYF.

The CDR3 loop is CASRTGYEQYF. In DNA, the CDR3 is TGTGCCAGCAGAACAGGCTACGAGCAGTACTTC. The rearrangement joins TRBV7-9 to TRBJ2-7; a possible D gene is TRBD1 (5 bases). This CDR3 has 11 amino acids. V lost 6 bases, J lost 3 bases, and 6 bases lay in between. Germline V gene sequence: CDR1 SEHNR, CDR2 FQNEAQ (reference sequence).

The chain links TRBV7-9 to TRBJ1-4; 7 bases fit TRBD1. Germline CDR1 reads SEHNR; CDR2 reads FQNEAQ (reference sequence). This CDR3 contains 16 residues. Trimming took 5 bases from V and 4 from J; bases not matched to a gene: 10. Written as DNA, the CDR3 is TGTGCCAGCAGCGAGGGACAGCAAGTGGATAATGAAAAACTGTTTTTT. This encodes CASSEGQQVDNEKLFF.

The chain joins TRBV16 to TRBJ1-5; TRBD1 is a possible D gene (6 bases). The CDR3 is 19 amino acids. The germline CDR1 and CDR2 sequences are KGHSY and FQNENV. The V end was cut by 4 bases, the J end by 0 bases, with 22 bases between. Written as DNA, the CDR3 is TGTGCCAGCAGCCCCCACCTCCGGGACAATCCCTATAGCAATCAGCCCCAGCATTTT. It translates to CASSPHLRDNPYSNQPQHF.

This clone was recorded only once. This chain connects TRBV30 to TRBJ2-7; D uncertain. Germline assignment: CDR1 GTSNPN and CDR2 SVGIG (reference sequence). Trimming removed 4 bases from V and 4 bases from J, with 17 bases in between. The CDR3 runs 14 residues. The CDR3 DNA reads as TGTGCCTGGACTCCTCGACACAAAATTTACGAGCAGTACTTC. Protein sequence: CAWTPRHKIYEQYF.

The chain combines TRBV6-5 with TRBJ2-1; possible D gene TRBD2, 5 bases. This CDR3 is built from 14 residues. V gave up 5 bases and J gave up 5 bases, with 13 bases separating them. Germline CDR1 reads MNHEY; CDR2 reads SVGAGI. The CDR3 loop reads CASSGTGIHNEQFF. The CDR3, as DNA: TGTGCCAGCAGTGGAACCGGGATACACAATGAGCAGTTCTTC.

The chain couples TRBV18 to TRBJ1-5, with D possibly being TRBD1 (5 bases). The V gene's germline CDR1 is KGHSH and CDR2 LQKENI. The CDR3 has 14 residues. Trimming shortened V by 6 bases and J by 0 bases, and 9 bases separated the two germline ends. The CDR3 DNA follows: TGTGCCAGCTCGCGGGGGGATAGCAATCAGCCCCAGCATTTT. This sequence encodes CASSRGDSNQPQHF.

CDR3 nucleotide sequence: TGTGCCAGCAGTTTGAGGGGACAGGGACTCTACGAGCAGTACTTC. This sequence encodes CASSLRGQGLYEQYF. The genes are TRBV28 and TRBJ2-7; 9 bases are a match to TRBD1. The CDR3 contains 15 residues. With V trimmed by 3 bases and J by 3 bases, 6 bases remained unmatched. Looked up from germline, CDR1 is MDHEN and CDR2 is SYDVKM. Using reference TRBV28 and TRBJ2-7 for the parts outside the CDR3, the full variable domain is DVKVTQSSRYLVKRTGEKVFLECVQDMDHENMFWYRQDPGLGLRLIYFSYDVKMKEKGDIPEGYSVSREKKERFSLILESASTNQTSMYLCASSLRGQGLYEQYFGPGTRLTVT.

This chain connects TRBV2 to TRBJ2-1, with 7 positions matching TRBD1. V was clipped by 5 bases and J by 0 bases; unmatched bases: 10. In germline, CDR1 is SNHLY, CDR2 FYNNEI. The CDR3 extends over 17 amino acids. CDR3 sequence reads: CASSFQPGTASYNEQFF. The CDR3 nucleotides read TGTGCCAGCAGTTTCCAGCCCGGGACAGCCTCCTACAATGAGCAGTTCTTC.

A single count supports this clone. The chain employs TRBV18 and TRBJ2-5; D is perhaps TRBD1 (5 bases). Between the trimmed V and J ends, which lost 4 bases and 3 bases, there was a span of 9 bases. The CDR3 length is 13 residues. Germline CDR1 and CDR2: KGHSH and LQKENI. In DNA form, the CDR3 reads TGTGCCAGCTCACTTGGACAAGAAGAGACCCAGTACTTC. Protein sequence: CASSLGQEETQYF. Drawing the rest from reference TRBV18 and TRBJ2-5, the complete variable domain is NAGVMQNPRHLVRRRGQEARLRCSPMKGHSHVYWYRQLPEEGLKFMVYLQKENIIDESGMPKERFSAEFPKEGPSILRIQQVVRGDSAAYFCASSLGQEETQYFGPGTRLLVL.

J is TRBJ2-4 and V is TRBV6-5; D perhaps matches TRBD1 (6 bases). This CDR3 is 13 amino acids long. Germline loops: CDR1 MNHEY, CDR2 SVGAGI. V was cut by 4 bases and J by 8 bases, with 12 bases left in between. This CDR3 is CASSSTQGHIQYF. CDR3 DNA sequence: TGTGCCAGCAGTTCGACACAGGGACACATTCAGTACTTC.

V usage is TRBV12-5 and J usage is TRBJ2-3; 9 bases fit TRBD1. Losses at the gene ends were 3 bases for V and 1 base for J; bases not matched to a gene: 5. This CDR3 comprises 16 residues. Germline V CDR1 and CDR2: LGHNT, FRNRAP. In nucleotides, the CDR3 is TGTGCTAGTGGTTTAGGGACAGGGCTGGGCACAGATACGCAGTATTTT. Encoded protein: CASGLGTGLGTDTQYF.

The CDR3 nucleotides are TGTGCCAGCATAGGCCCCTGGGCAGAGCAGTACTTC. This codes for CASIGPWAEQYF. The rearrangement links TRBV28 to TRBJ2-7; D remains ambiguous. The CDR3 loop spans 12 amino acids. The germline V and J ends were trimmed by 7 bases and 7 bases, with 14 bases remaining between them. Germline CDR1 reads MDHEN; CDR2 reads SYDVKM.

The chain couples TRBV6-6 to TRBJ1-2; tentative D call: TRBD1 (6 bases). V was trimmed by 6 bases and J by 10 bases, leaving 12 bases between them. This CDR3 contains 11 residues. Germline values: CDR1 MNHNY, CDR2 SVGAGI (reference sequence). CDR3 DNA: TGTGCCAGCAGGACAGGAAGGTACTACACCTTC. It is translated as CASRTGRYYTF.

This rearrangement joins TRBV4-1 to TRBJ2-7; 9 positions match TRBD2. CDR1 and CDR2 (germline): MGHRA, YSYEKL. The CDR3 consists of 15 residues. Trimming at V came to 4 bases and at J to 2 bases, leaving 6 bases not matched to a gene. The CDR3 nucleotides read TGCGCCAGCAGCCCTCCTAGCGGGACGACCTACGAGCAGTACTTC. Protein: CASSPPSGTTYEQYF.

This clone appeared a few times. The V and J genes are TRBV4-1 and TRBJ1-2; D possibly corresponds to TRBD1 (5 bases). V lost 3 bases and J 6 bases, leaving 17 bases between the germline ends. The CDR3 is 15 amino acids. Germline loops: CDR1 MGHRA, CDR2 YSYEKL. DNA for the CDR3: TGCGCCAGCAGCCAGTTGACACTGGGACTCCATGGCTACACCTTC. It translates to CASSQLTLGLHGYTF.

This rearrangement joins TRBV28 to TRBJ1-5; D is unresolved. The ends were cut back, 3 bases at V and 6 bases at J, with 12 bases in the middle. The CDR3 is made up of 14 amino acids. Germline CDR1 reads MDHEN; CDR2 reads SYDVKM. CDR3 in amino acids: CASSFSQNRQPQHF. The CDR3 nucleotides are TGTGCCAGCAGTTTTTCACAGAATCGTCAGCCCCAGCATTTT.

This sequence joins TRBV11-2 and TRBJ2-2, with 8 bases aligning to TRBD2. CDR3 length: 15 residues. The J segment lost 4 bases and the V segment lost 7 bases, leaving 8 bases of the junction unmatched. CDR1 and CDR2 from the germline V gene are SGHAT and FQNNGV. In DNA, the CDR3 is TGTGCCAGCAACTCGGGGGGGCTAAGCACCGGGGAGCTGTTTTTT. Its protein product is CASNSGGLSTGELFF.

The V and J genes are TRBV4-3 and TRBJ1-2; 7 nucleotides agree with TRBD1. There are 14 residues in the CDR3. V was pared by 1 base and J by 4 bases, with 3 bases of the junction left unmatched. Germline V gives CDR1 LGHNA, CDR2 YSLEER. The CDR3 spells CASSQGQGSYGYTF. The CDR3 coding sequence is TGCGCCAGCAGCCAAGGACAGGGCAGCTATGGCTACACCTTC.

V usage is TRBV6-5 and J usage is TRBJ2-3; D possibly corresponds to TRBD2 (6 bases). The CDR3 has 14 residues. Germline V gene data show CDR1 as MNHEY and CDR2 as SVGAGI. Between the trimmed V and J ends, which lost 2 bases and 5 bases, there was a span of 11 bases. The CDR3 nucleotides are TGTGCCAGCAGTTACGGAGGGTGGGTAGATACGCAGTATTTT. Translated, it gives CASSYGGWVDTQYF.

V usage is TRBV6-1 and J usage is TRBJ1-4; D perhaps matches TRBD1 (5 bases). This CDR3 has 12 amino acids. Germline V lookup: CDR1 MNHNS, CDR2 SASEGT. Trimming removed 6 bases at V and 13 bases at J, with 15 bases between. This CDR3 is CASRPTALRLFF. The CDR3 DNA reads as TGTGCCAGCAGACCGACAGCTCTGAGACTGTTTTTT.

This clone was seen a few times. The chain uses TRBV7-3 and TRBJ1-1; D uncertain. With 2 bases removed from V and 0 bases from J, the gap between germline ends came to 7 bases. Germline V gene sequence: CDR1 SGHTA, CDR2 FQGTGA. The CDR3 totals 14 residues. For the CDR3, the DNA is TGTGCCAGCAGCTTACACAACATGAACACTGAAGCTTTCTTT. The encoded protein is CASSLHNMNTEAFF.

The V call is TRBV29-1, the J call TRBJ2-7; 11 bases agree with TRBD1. Trimming took 7 bases from V and 3 from J; bases not matched to a gene: 11. The CDR3 runs 15 residues. CDR1 is SQVTM, CDR2 ANQGSEA, per germline. The DNA for the CDR3 is TGCAGCGCCGATTCCCCCGGGACAGGGGGCTACGAGCAGTACTTC. Translated: CSADSPGTGGYEQYF.

The chain joins TRBV30 to TRBJ2-1; 9 bases map to TRBD2. J lost 2 bases, V lost 1 base, and 9 bases had no gene match. The CDR3 is 17 amino acids. Germline V gives CDR1 GTSNPN, CDR2 SVGIG (reference sequence). CDR3 bases: TGTGCCTGGAGTGACCCCAGCGGGAGGATAACCTACAATGAGCAGTTCTTC. This translates into CAWSDPSGRITYNEQFF.

This chain connects TRBV5-1 to TRBJ1-1; 7 nucleotides agree with TRBD1. CDR1 SGHRS and CDR2 YFSETQ come from the germline V gene. The ends lost 4 bases at V and 1 base at J; junction bases unmatched: 7. The CDR3 sequence is 15 residues long. The chain's CDR3 is CASSRTTGTNTEAFF. The CDR3 DNA is TGCGCCAGCAGCCGGACGACAGGGACGAACACTGAAGCTTTCTTT.

The V call is TRBV19, the J call TRBJ1-3; weak D call: TRBD1 (6 bases). The CDR3 covers 16 residues. Looked up from germline, CDR1 is LNHDA and CDR2 is SQIVND (reference sequence). Between the trimmed V and J ends, which lost 7 bases and 0 bases, there was a span of 16 bases. The CDR3 DNA follows: TGTGCCAGTACCTCGGACAGTTTGAGCTCTGGAAACACCATATATTTT. It is translated as CASTSDSLSSGNTIYF.

The rearrangement joins TRBV19 to TRBJ1-1; 7 bases are shared with TRBD1. V lost 5 bases and J lost 2; bases outside the gene matches: 11. The germline gives CDR1 LNHDA, CDR2 SQIVND (reference sequence). The CDR3 loop spans 16 amino acids. The CDR3 protein is CASSHRQTGLNTEAFF. The DNA of the CDR3 is TGTGCCAGTAGTCACCGACAGACAGGGCTCAACACTGAAGCTTTCTTT.